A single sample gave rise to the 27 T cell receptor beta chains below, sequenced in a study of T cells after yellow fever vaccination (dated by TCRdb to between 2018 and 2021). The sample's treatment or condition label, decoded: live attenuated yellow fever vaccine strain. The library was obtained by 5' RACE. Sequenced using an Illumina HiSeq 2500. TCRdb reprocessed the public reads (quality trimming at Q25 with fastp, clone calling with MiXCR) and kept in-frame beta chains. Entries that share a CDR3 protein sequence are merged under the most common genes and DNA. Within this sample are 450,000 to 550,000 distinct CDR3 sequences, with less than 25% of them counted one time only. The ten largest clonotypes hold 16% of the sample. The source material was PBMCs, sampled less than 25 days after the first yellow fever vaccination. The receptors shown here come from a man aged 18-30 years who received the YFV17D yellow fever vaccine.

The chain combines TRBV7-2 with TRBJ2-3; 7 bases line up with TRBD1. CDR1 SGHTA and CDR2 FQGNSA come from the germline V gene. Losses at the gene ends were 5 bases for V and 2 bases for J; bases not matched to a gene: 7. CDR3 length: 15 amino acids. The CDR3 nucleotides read TGTGCCAGCAGCGCAAGACAGGGAACCACAGATACGCAGTATTTT. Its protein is CASSARQGTTDTQYF.

Written as DNA, the CDR3 is TGTGCCAGCAGCCGCCCACAGGGACAGCAGTTCTTC. Translation: CASSRPQGQQFF. The V call is TRBV11-3, the J call TRBJ2-1, with D possibly TRBD1 on 6 matching bases. Germline lookup yields CDR1 SGHNT and CDR2 YENEEA. The V end lost 5 bases, the J end lost 11 bases, and 13 bases lay between the germline ends. The CDR3 is 12 residues long.

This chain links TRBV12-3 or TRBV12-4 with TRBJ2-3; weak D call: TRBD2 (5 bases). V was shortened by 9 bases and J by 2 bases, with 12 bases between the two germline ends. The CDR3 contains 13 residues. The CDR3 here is CASASGNTDTQYF. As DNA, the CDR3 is TGTGCCAGTGCCTCGGGGAACACAGATACGCAGTATTTT.

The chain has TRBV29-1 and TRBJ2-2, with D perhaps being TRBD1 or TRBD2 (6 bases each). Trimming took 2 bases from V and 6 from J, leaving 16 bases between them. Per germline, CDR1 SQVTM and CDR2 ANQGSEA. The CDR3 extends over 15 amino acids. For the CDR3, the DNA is TGCAGCGTTGAATTTGGCAGGGGAGGCCCCGGGGAGCTGTTTTTT. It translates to CSVEFGRGGPGELFF.

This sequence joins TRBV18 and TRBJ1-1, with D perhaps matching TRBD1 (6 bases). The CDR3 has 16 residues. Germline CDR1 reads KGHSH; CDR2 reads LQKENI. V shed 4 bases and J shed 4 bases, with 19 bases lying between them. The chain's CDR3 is CASSQNYRGGGTEAFF. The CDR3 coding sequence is TGTGCCAGCTCACAGAATTACCGGGGAGGGGGCACTGAAGCTTTCTTT.

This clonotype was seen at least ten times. The CDR3 loop reads CASSFDGESQYF. In DNA, the CDR3 is TGCGCCAGCAGCTTCGACGGGGAGTCGCAGTATTTT. This chain joins TRBV5-1 and TRBJ2-3; perhaps TRBD2 as D (5 bases). Germline V gene data show CDR1 as SGHRS and CDR2 as YFSETQ. This CDR3 has 12 residues. V gave up 2 bases and J gave up 10 bases, with 11 bases separating them.

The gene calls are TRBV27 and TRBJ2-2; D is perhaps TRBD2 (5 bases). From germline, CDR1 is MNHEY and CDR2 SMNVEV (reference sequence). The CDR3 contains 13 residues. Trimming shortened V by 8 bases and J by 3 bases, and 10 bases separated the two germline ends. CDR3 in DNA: TGTGCCAGCTGTGGACTCGACACCGGGGAGCTGTTTTTT. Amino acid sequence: CASCGLDTGELFF.

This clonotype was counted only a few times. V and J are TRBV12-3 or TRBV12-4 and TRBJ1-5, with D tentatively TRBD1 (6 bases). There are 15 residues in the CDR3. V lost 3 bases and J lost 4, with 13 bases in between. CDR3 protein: CASSLHRVVNQPQHF. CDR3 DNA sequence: TGTGCCAGCAGTTTGCACAGGGTGGTTAATCAGCCCCAGCATTTT.

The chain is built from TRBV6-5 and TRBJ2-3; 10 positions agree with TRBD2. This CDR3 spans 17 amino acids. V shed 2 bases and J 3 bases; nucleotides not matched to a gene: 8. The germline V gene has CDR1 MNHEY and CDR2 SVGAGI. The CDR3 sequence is CASSYHHLAGGTDTQYF. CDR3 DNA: TGTGCCAGCAGTTACCATCATTTAGCGGGGGGTACAGATACGCAGTATTTT.

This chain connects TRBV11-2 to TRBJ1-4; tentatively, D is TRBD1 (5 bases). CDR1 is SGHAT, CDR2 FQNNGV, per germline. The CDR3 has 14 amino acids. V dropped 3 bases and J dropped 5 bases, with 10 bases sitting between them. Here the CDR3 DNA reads TGTGCCAGCAGCTTGGGGGTACTAAATGAAAAACTGTTTTTT. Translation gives CASSLGVLNEKLFF.

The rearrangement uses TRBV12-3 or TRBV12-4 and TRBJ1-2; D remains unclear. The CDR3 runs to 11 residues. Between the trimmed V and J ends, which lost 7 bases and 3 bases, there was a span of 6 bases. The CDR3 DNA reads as TGTGCCAGCATGGGATACTATGGCTACACCTTC. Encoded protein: CASMGYYGYTF.

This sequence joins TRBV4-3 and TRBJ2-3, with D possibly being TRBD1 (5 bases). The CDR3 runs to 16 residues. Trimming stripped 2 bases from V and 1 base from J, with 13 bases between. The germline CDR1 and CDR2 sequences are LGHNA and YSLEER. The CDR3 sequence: CASSQNEGQRTDTQYF. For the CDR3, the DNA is TGCGCCAGCAGCCAAAATGAAGGACAACGCACAGATACGCAGTATTTT.

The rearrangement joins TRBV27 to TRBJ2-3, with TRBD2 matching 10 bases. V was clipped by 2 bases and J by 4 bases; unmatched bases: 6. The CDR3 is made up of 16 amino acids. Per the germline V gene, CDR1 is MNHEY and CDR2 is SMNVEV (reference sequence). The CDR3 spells CASSLTSGASADTQYF. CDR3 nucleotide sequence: TGTGCCAGCAGTTTAACTAGCGGGGCCAGCGCAGATACGCAGTATTTT.

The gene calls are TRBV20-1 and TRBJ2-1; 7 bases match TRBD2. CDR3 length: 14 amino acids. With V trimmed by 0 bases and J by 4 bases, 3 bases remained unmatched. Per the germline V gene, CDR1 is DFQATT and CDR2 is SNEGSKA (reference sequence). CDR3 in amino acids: CSARELAKYNEQFF. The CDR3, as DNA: TGCAGTGCTAGAGAACTAGCGAAGTACAATGAGCAGTTCTTC.

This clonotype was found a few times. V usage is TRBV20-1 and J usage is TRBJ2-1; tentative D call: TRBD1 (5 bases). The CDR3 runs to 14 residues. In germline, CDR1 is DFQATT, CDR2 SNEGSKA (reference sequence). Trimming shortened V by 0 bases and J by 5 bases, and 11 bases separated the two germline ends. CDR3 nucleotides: TGCAGTGCTAGAGATACAGGACGAAACAATGAGCAGTTCTTC. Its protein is CSARDTGRNNEQFF.

DNA of the CDR3: TGCGCCAGCAGCCGACAGGGTAACAACTATGGCTACACCTTC. As protein: CASSRQGNNYGYTF. The V gene is TRBV5-1, the J gene TRBJ1-2; 7 bases line up with TRBD1. This CDR3 has 14 amino acids. J was trimmed by 2 bases and V by 4 bases; bases with no gene match: 5. Germline V CDR1 and CDR2: SGHRS, YFSETQ.

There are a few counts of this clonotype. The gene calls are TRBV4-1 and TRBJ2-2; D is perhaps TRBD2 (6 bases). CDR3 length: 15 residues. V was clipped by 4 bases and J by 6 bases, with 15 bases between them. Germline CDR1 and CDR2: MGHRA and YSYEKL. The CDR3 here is CASSPGGTRPGELFF. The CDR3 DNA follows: TGCGCCAGCAGCCCTGGAGGGACCCGCCCCGGGGAGCTGTTTTTT.

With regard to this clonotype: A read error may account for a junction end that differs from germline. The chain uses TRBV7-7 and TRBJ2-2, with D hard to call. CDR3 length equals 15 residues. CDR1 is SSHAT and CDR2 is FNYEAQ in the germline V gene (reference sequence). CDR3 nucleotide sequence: TGTGCTAGCAGCGCCGACCTAGGGAACACCGGGGAGCTGTTTTTT. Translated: CASSADLGNTGELFF.

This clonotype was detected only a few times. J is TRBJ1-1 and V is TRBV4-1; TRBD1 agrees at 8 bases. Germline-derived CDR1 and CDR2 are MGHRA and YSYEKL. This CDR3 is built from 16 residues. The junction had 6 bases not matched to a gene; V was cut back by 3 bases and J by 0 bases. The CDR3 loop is CASSHAGQGLNTEAFF. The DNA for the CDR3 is TGCGCCAGCAGCCATGCTGGACAGGGACTGAACACTGAAGCTTTCTTT.

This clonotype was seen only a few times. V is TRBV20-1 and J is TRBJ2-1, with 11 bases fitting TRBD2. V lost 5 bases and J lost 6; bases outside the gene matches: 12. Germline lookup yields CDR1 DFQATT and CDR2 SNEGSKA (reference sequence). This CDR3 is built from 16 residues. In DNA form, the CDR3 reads TGCAGTGCTCTAGTGTTGACTAGCGGGGTGGGCAATGAGCAGTTCTTC. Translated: CSALVLTSGVGNEQFF.

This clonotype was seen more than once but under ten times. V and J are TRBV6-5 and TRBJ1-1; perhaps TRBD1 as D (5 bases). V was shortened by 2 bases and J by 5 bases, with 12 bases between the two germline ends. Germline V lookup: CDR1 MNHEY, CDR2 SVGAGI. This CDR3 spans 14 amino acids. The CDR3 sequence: CASSYGTARTEAFF. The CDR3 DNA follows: TGTGCCAGCAGTTACGGGACGGCGCGGACTGAAGCTTTCTTT.

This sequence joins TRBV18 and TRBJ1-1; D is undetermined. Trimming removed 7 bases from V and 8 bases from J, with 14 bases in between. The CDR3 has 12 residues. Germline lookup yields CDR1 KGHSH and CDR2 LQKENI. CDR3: CASYEAGLEAFF. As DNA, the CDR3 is TGTGCCAGCTACGAGGCCGGCCTAGAAGCTTTCTTT.

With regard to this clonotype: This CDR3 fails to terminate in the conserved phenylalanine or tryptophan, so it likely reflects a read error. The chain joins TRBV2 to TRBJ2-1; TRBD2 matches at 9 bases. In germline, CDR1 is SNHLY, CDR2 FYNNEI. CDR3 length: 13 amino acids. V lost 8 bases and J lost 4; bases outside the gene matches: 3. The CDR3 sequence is CASGTSYYNEQFS. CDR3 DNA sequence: TGTGCCAGCGGGACTAGCTATTACAATGAGCAGTTCTCC.

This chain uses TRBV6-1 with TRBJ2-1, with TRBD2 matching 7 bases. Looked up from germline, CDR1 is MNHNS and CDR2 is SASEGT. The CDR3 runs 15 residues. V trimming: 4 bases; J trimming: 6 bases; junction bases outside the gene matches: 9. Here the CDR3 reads CASSVSGTLRNEQFF. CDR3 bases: TGTGCCAGCAGTGTGAGCGGGACGCTTCGCAATGAGCAGTTCTTC.

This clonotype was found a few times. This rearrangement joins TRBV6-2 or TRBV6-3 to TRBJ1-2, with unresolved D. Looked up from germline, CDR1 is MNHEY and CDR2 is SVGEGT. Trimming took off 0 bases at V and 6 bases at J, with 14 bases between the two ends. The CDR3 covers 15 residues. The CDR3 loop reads CASSYSGGPMDGYTF. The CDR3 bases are TGTGCCAGCAGTTACTCCGGCGGGCCCATGGATGGCTACACCTTC.

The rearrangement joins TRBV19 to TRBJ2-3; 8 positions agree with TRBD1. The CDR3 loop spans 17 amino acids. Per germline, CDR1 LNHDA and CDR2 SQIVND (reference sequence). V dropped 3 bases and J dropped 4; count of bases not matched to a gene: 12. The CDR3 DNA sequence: TGTGCCAGTAGTATTTTCGGTGGGACAGGAGAATCAGATACGCAGTATTTT. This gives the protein CASSIFGGTGESDTQYF. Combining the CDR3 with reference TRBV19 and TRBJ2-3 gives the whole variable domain DGGITQSPKYLFRKEGQNVTLSCEQNLNHDAMYWYRQDPGQGLRLIYYSQIVNDFQKGDIAEGYSVSREKKESFPLTVTSAQKNPTAFYLCASSIFGGTGESDTQYFGPGTRLTVL.

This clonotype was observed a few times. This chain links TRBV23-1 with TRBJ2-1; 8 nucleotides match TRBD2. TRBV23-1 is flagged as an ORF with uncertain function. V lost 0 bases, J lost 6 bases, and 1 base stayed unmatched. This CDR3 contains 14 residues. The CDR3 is CASSQSAGGNEQFF. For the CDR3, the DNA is TGCGCCAGCAGTCAATCGGCGGGGGGCAATGAGCAGTTCTTC.